One sample yielded the 15 T cell receptor beta chains listed below, sequenced in a study of T cells in Graves' hyperthyroidism and ophthalmopathy. Amplified TCR beta CDR3 regions derived from RNA transcripts. Using the HTBI primer set, a first-round RT-PCR was run on the TCR CDR3. TCRdb used MiXCR to reprocess the multiplex PCR reads, holding one entry per CDR3 protein. The sample consists of under 400,000 distinct CDR3 sequences, approximately 15% of them appearing once. Sequencing input: blood. These receptors originate from a woman in her late teens or twenties with Graves' hyperthyroidism that later progressed to Graves' ophthalmopathy.

At least ten counts were recorded for this clonotype. The chain combines TRBV6-5 with TRBJ1-6; unclear D gene. Germline V gene sequence: CDR1 MNHEY, CDR2 SVGAGI. This CDR3 comprises 15 residues. Trimming removed 2 bases from V and 2 bases from J, with 7 bases in between. CDR3 in amino acids: CASSYTSAYNSPLHF. The CDR3 nucleotides are TGTGCCAGCAGTTACACAAGCGCCTATAATTCACCCCTCCACTTT.

This clonotype has at least ten counts. The rearrangement joins TRBV27 to TRBJ1-1, with D tentatively TRBD1 (5 bases). Germline lookup yields CDR1 MNHEY and CDR2 SMNVEV (reference sequence). The CDR3 has 12 amino acids. The ends were cut back, 6 bases at V and 7 bases at J, with 12 bases in the middle. CDR3 nucleotide sequence: TGTGCCAGCAGGGGGCCAAGACGTGAAGCTTTCTTT. Translating it yields CASRGPRREAFF.

This clonotype was recorded many times. The gene calls are TRBV9 and TRBJ2-2; possibly TRBD1 for D (5 bases). V lost 3 bases and J 3 bases, leaving 15 bases between the germline ends. Germline CDR1 reads SGDLS; CDR2 reads YYNGEE. CDR3 size: 16 residues. The CDR3 nucleotides read TGTGCCAGCAGCGATCGTTTGGGGCCGGACACCGGGGAGCTGTTTTTT. Protein: CASSDRLGPDTGELFF.

V and J are TRBV11-2 and TRBJ2-2, with 14 positions matching TRBD2. V shed 1 base and J 2 bases; nucleotides not matched to a gene: 6. Germline V gives CDR1 SGHAT, CDR2 FQNNGV. This CDR3 has 19 amino acids. CDR3 nucleotides: TGTGCCAGCAGCTTAGGACTAGCGGGAGGGCCAAGTAACACCGGGGAGCTGTTTTTT. It encodes CASSLGLAGGPSNTGELFF.

This clonotype has just a few counts. The V call is TRBV5-1, the J call TRBJ2-7; D call uncertain. The CDR3 spans 15 residues. The V and J ends lost 3 bases and 0 bases respectively, with 13 bases between them. Germline CDR1 reads SGHRS; CDR2 reads YFSETQ. CDR3 in DNA: TGCGCCAGCAGCTCCAGAACCCCCAGCTCCTACGAGCAGTACTTC. It is translated as CASSSRTPSSYEQYF.

This clonotype was observed many times. The J gene is TRBJ2-1, the V gene TRBV28, with TRBD2 identical over 7 bases. The V segment lost 7 bases and the J segment 4 bases; nucleotides outside the gene matches: 13. The CDR3 is 16 amino acids. CDR1 MDHEN and CDR2 SYDVKM come from the germline V gene. CDR3 region: CASIPRGSGGYNEQFF. For the CDR3, the DNA is TGTGCCAGCATACCCCGCGGGAGTGGTGGATACAATGAGCAGTTCTTC.

This clonotype occurred many times. The CDR3 region has the DNA TGTGCCAGCAGCTTCAATCAGGATCAGCCCCAGCATTTT. Residues: CASSFNQDQPQHF. The chain links TRBV7-2 to TRBJ1-5; no definite D call. Trimming shortened V by 3 bases and J by 5 bases, and 8 bases separated the two germline ends. Looked up from germline, CDR1 is SGHTA and CDR2 is FQGNSA. The CDR3 is 13 residues long.

This clonotype was seen at least ten times. The chain links TRBV12-3 or TRBV12-4 to TRBJ2-3; the D gene is possibly TRBD2 (5 bases). The CDR3 loop spans 13 amino acids. V lost 6 bases to trimming and J lost 10 bases, with 17 bases between them. CDR3 region: CASSPSETGAQYF. CDR3 in DNA: TGTGCCAGCAGCCCCTCGGAAACCGGGGCGCAGTATTTT.

J is TRBJ1-4 and V is TRBV25-1; 9 bases are shared with TRBD1. The CDR3 runs to 17 residues. Germline V lookup: CDR1 MGHDK, CDR2 SYGVNS. The V and J ends lost 1 base and 5 bases, in that order; junction bases with no gene match: 8. The CDR3 DNA follows: TGTGCCAGCAGTGAATTGTATGGGGGGACAGGGAATGAAAAACTGTTTTTT. This sequence encodes CASSELYGGTGNEKLFF.

This clonotype has ten or more counts. The V gene is TRBV11-2, the J gene TRBJ2-7; D uncertain. Looked up from germline, CDR1 is SGHAT and CDR2 is FQNNGV. Trimming removed 4 bases from V and 4 bases from J, with 8 bases in between. The CDR3 has 12 amino acids. CDR3 sequence reads: CASSSTSYEQYF. Here the CDR3 DNA reads TGTGCCAGCAGCTCGACCTCTTACGAGCAGTACTTC.

In its sample, this clonotype was seen a few times. This chain uses TRBV4-2 with TRBJ2-5; TRBD2 agrees at 8 bases. Germline V gives CDR1 LGHNA, CDR2 YNFKEQ. The V and J ends lost 1 base and 2 bases, in that order; junction bases with no gene match: 15. The CDR3 has 19 residues. The CDR3 reads CASSQVPGGPERFQETQYF. DNA for the CDR3: TGTGCCAGCAGCCAAGTTCCGGGAGGGCCCGAACGTTTTCAAGAGACCCAGTACTTC.

This clonotype was detected many times. The rearrangement links TRBV7-8 to TRBJ2-7; 8 bases line up with TRBD2. Per germline, CDR1 SGHVS and CDR2 FQNEAQ. CDR3 length: 17 residues. J was trimmed by 4 bases and V by 2 bases; bases with no gene match: 13. The CDR3 protein is CASSLPPGGGIRYEQYF. DNA for the CDR3: TGTGCCAGCAGCTTACCACCGGGGGGGGGCATACGGTACGAGCAGTACTTC. Complete variable domain (other parts from reference TRBV7-8 and TRBJ2-7): GAGVSQSPRYKVAKRGQDVALRCDPISGHVSLFWYQQALGQGPEFLTYFQNEAQLDKSGLPSDRFFAERPEGSVSTLKIQRTQQEDSAVYLCASSLPPGGGIRYEQYFGPGTRLTVT.

This clonotype was detected ten times or more. The genes are TRBV12-3 or TRBV12-4 and TRBJ1-2, with D possibly being TRBD1 (5 bases). The length of the CDR3 is 14 residues. Trimming cost V 8 bases and J 3 bases, with 16 bases left between them. CDR3 loop: CASWAGRVDYGYTF. The DNA for the CDR3 is TGTGCCAGCTGGGCGGGGCGAGTAGACTATGGCTACACCTTC.

This clonotype has at least ten counts. The chain carries TRBV7-8 and TRBJ2-2, with 9 bases that match TRBD1. J gave up 2 bases and V 5 bases, and 18 bases lay outside the gene matches. CDR1 is SGHVS, CDR2 FQNEAQ, per germline. CDR3 length: 20 residues. The CDR3 nucleotides are TGTGCCAGCAGCCCTAGCGGAGGGACAGGGAGTATCGGTAACACCGGGGAGCTGTTTTTT. This codes for CASSPSGGTGSIGNTGELFF.

This clonotype was seen at least ten times. The chain couples TRBV5-1 to TRBJ1-6, with 7 bases aligning to TRBD1. CDR3 length equals 19 residues. Germline V gene lookup returns CDR1 SGHRS and CDR2 YFSETQ. V lost 5 bases to trimming and J lost 10 bases; unmatched junction nucleotides: 24. The CDR3 DNA reads as TGCGCCAGCAGAGCGGGCGGACCCCTAAACAGGGGAGGATTCTCACCCCTCCACTTT. Its translation is CASRAGGPLNRGGFSPLHF.